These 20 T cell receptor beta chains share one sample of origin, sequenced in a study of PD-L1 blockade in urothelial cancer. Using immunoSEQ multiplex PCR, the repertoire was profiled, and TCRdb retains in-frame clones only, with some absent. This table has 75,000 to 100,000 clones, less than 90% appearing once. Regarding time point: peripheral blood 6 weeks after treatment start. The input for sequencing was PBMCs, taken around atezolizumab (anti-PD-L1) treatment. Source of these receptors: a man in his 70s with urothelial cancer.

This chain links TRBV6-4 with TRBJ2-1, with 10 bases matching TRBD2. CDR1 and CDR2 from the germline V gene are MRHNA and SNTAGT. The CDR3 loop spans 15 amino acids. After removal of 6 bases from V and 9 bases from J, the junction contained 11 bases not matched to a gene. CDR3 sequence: CASSPILAGVVEQFF. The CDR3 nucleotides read TGTGCCAGCAGCCCCATCCTAGCGGGAGTGGTTGAGCAGTTCTTC.

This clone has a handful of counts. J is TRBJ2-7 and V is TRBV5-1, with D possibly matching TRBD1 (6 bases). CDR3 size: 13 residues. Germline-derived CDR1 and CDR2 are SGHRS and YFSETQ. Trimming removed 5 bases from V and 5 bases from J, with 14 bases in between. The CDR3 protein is CASSEQGYDEQYF. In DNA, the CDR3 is TGCGCCAGCAGTGAACAGGGATACGACGAGCAGTACTTC.

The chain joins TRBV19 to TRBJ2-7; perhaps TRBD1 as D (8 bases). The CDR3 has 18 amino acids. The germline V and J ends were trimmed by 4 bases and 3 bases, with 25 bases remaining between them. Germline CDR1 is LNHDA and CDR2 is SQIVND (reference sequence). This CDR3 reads CASSTSLTQGGRFYEQYF. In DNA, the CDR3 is TGTGCCAGTAGTACGTCTCTGACACAGGGGGGGCGCTTCTACGAGCAGTACTTC.

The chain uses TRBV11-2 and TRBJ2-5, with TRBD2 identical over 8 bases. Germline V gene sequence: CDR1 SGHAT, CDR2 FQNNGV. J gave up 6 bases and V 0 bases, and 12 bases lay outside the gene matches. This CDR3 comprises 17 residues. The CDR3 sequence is CASSLEGGRGGLKTQYF. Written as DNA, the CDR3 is TGTGCCAGCAGCTTAGAGGGGGGCCGGGGGGGCTTAAAGACCCAGTACTTC.

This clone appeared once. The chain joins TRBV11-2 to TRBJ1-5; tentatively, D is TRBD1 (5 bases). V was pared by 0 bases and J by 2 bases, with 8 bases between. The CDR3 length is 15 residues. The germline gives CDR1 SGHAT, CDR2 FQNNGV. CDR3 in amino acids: CASSLETARNQPQHF. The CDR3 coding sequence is TGTGCCAGCAGCTTAGAGACAGCTCGCAATCAGCCCCAGCATTTT. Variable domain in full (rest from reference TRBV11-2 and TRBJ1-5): EAGVAQSPRYKIIEKRQSVAFWCNPISGHATLYWYQQILGQGPKLLIQFQNNGVVDDSQLPKDRFSAERLKGVDSTLKIQPAKLEDSAVYLCASSLETARNQPQHFGDGTRLSIL.

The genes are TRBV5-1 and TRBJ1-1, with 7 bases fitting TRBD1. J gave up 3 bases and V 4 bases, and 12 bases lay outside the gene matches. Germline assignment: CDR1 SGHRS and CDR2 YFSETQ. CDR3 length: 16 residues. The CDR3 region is CASSHGEGARDTEAFF. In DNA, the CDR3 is TGCGCCAGCAGCCATGGAGAGGGGGCCAGGGACACTGAAGCTTTCTTT.

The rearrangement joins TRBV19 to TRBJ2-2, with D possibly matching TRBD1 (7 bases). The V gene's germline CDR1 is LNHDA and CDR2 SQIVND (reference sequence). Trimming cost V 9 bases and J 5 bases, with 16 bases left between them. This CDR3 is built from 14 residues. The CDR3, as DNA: TGTGCCAGCAAGGAACAGGGGAGGACCGGGGAGCTGTTTTTT. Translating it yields CASKEQGRTGELFF.

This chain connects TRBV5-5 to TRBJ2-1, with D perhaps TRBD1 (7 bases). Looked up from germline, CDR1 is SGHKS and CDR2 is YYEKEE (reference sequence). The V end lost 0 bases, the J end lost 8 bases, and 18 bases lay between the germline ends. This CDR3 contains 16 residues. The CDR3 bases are TGTGCCAGCAGCTTGGTTGGCAGGGGGGCCGCGTATGAGCAGTTCTTC. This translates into CASSLVGRGAAYEQFF. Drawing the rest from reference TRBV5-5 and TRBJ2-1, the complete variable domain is DAGVTQSPTHLIKTRGQQVTLRCSPISGHKSVSWYQQVLGQGPQFIFQYYEKEERGRGNFPDRFSARQFPNYSSELNVNALLLGDSALYLCASSLVGRGAAYEQFFGPGTRLTVL.

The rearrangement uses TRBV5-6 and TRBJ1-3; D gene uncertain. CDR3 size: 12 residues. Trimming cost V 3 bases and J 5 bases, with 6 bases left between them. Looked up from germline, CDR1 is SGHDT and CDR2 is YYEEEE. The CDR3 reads CASSSNRNTIYF. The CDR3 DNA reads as TGTGCCAGCAGCTCAAACAGAAACACCATATATTTT.

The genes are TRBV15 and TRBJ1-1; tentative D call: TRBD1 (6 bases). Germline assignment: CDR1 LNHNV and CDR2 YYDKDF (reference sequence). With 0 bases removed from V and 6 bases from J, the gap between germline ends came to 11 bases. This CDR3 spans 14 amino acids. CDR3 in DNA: TGTGCCACCAGCAGAGAAGGGGGGGCGGCTGAAGCTTTCTTT. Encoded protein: CATSREGGAAEAFF.

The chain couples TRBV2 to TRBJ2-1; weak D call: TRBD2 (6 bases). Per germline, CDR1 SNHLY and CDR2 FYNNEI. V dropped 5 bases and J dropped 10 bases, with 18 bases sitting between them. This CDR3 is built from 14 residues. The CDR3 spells CASSRQTDLAEQFF. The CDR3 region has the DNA TGTGCCAGCAGTCGACAAACTGATCTAGCGGAGCAGTTCTTC. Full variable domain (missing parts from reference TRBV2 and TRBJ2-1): EPEVTQTPSHQVTQMGQEVILRCVPISNHLYFYWYRQILGQKVEFLVSFYNNEISEKSEIFDDQFSVERPDGSNFTLKIRSTKLEDSAMYFCASSRQTDLAEQFFGPGTRLTVL.

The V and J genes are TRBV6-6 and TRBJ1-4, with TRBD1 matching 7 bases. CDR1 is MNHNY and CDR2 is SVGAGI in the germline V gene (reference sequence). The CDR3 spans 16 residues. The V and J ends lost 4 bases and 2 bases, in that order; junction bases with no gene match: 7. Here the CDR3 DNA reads TGTGCCAGCAGTTCCTTTAGGGGGCCTACTAATGAAAAACTGTTTTTT. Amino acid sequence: CASSSFRGPTNEKLFF.

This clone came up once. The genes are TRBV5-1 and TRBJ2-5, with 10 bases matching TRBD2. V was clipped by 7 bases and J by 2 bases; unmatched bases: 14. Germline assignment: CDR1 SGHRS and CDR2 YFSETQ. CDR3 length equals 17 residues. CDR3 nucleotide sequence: TGCGCCAGCCGGCGGGGGAGCGGGGGGGCCGGTCAAGAGACCCAGTACTTC. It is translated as CASRRGSGGAGQETQYF.

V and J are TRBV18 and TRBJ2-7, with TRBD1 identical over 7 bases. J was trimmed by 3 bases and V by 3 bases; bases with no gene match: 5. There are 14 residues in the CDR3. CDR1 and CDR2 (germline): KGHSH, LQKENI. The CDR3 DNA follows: TGTGCCAGCTCACCCCAAACAGGGGTCTACGAGCAGTACTTC. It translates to CASSPQTGVYEQYF.

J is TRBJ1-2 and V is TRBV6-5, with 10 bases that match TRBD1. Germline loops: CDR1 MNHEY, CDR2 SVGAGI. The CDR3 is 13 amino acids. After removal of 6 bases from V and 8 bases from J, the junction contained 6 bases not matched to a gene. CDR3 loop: CASSRGQGQGYTF. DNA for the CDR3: TGTGCCAGCAGCCGGGGACAGGGGCAAGGCTACACCTTC.

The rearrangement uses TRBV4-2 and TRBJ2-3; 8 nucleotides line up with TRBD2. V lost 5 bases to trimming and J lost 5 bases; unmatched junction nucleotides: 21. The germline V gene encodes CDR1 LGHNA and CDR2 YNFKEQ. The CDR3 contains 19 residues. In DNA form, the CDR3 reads TGTGCCAGCAGCTCCCGGCGGAAGACGTCAGCGGGAGAGGGAGATACGCAGTATTTT. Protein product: CASSSRRKTSAGEGDTQYF.

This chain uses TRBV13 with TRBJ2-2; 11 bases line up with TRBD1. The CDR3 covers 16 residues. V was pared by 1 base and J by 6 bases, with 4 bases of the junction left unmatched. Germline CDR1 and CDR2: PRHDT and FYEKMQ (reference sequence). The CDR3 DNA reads TGTGCCAGCAGCTTAGCGGGACAGGGGGTAGCCGGGGAGCTGTTTTTT. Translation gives CASSLAGQGVAGELFF.

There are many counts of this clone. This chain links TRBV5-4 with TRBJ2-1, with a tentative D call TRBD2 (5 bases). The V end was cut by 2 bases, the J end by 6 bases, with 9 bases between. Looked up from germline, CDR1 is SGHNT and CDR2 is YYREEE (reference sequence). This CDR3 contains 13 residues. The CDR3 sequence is CASSLVAGNEQFF. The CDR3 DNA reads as TGTGCCAGCAGCTTAGTGGCGGGCAATGAGCAGTTCTTC.

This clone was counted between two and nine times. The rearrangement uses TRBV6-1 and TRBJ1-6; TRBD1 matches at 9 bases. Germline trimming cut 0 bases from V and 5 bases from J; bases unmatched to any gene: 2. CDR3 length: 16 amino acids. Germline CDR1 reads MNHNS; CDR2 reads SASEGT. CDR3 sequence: CASSEAGTGNNSPLHF. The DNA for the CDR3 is TGTGCCAGCAGTGAAGCTGGGACAGGGAATAATTCACCCCTCCACTTT.

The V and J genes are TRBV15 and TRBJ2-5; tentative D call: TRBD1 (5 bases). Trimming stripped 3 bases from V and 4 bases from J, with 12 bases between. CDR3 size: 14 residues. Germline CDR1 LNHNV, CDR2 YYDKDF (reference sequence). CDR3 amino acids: CATSRVTGRETQYF. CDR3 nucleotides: TGTGCCACCAGCAGGGTAACAGGTAGAGAGACCCAGTACTTC.